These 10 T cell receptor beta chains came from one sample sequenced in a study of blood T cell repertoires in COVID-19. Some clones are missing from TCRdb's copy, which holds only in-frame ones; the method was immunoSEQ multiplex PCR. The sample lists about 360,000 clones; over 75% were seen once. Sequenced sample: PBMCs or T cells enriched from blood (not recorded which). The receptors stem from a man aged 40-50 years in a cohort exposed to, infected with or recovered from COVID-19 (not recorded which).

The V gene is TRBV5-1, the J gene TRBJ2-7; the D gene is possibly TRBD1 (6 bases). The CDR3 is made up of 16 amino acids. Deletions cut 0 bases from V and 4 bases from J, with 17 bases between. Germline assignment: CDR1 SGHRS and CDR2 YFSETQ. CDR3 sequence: CASSLEVTGSGYEQYF. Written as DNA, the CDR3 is TGCGCCAGCAGCTTGGAAGTGACAGGTAGTGGTTACGAGCAGTACTTC.

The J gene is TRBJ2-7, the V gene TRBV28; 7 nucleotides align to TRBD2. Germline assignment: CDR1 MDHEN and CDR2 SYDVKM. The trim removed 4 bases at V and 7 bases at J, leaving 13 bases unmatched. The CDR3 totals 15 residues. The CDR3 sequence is CASSSGGGRQTEQYF. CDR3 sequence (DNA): TGTGCCAGCAGTTCCGGTGGCGGGAGACAAACGGAGCAGTACTTC.

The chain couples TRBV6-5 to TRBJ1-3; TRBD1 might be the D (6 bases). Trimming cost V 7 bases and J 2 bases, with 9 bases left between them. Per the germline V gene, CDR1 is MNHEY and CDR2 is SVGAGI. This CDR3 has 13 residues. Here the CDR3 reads CASTRGTGNTIYF. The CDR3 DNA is TGTGCCAGCACCAGGGGAACTGGAAACACCATATATTTT.

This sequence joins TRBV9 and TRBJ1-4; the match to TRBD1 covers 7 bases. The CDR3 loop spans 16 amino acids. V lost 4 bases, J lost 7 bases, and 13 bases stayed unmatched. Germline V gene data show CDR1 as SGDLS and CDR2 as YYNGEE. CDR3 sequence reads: CASSSQVQGVGEKLFF. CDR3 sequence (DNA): TGTGCCAGCAGCTCGCAGGTTCAGGGGGTAGGTGAAAAACTGTTTTTT.

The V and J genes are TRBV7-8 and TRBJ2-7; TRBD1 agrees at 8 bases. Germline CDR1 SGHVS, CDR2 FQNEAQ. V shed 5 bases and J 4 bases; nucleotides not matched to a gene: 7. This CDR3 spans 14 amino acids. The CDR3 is CASSPWTGSYEQYF. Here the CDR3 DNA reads TGTGCCAGCAGCCCGTGGACAGGGTCTTACGAGCAGTACTTC.

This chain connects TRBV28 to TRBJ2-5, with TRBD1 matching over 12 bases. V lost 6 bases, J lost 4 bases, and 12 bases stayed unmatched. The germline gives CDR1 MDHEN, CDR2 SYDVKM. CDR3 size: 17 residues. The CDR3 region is CASSAGTGGFWGETQYF. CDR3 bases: TGTGCCAGCAGCGCCGGGACAGGGGGCTTTTGGGGAGAGACCCAGTACTTC.

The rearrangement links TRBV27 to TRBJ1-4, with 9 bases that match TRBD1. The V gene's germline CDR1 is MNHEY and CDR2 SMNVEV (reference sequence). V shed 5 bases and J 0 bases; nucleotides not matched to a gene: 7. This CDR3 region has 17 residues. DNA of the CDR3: TGTGCCAGCAGTCAGGGACAGGGACCAGCAACTAATGAAAAACTGTTTTTT. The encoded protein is CASSQGQGPATNEKLFF.

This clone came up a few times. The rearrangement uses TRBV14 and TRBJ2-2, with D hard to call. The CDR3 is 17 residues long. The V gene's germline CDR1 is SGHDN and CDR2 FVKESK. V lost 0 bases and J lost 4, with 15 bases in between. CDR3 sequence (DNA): TGTGCCAGCAGCCAAGATCTATCGAACAGACGCACCGGGGAGCTGTTTTTT. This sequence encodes CASSQDLSNRRTGELFF.

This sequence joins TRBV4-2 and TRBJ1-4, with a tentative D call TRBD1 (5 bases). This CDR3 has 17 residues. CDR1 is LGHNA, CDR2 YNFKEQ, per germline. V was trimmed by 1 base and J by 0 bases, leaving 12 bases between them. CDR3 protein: CASSQGQGTTTNEKLFF. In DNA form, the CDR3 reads TGTGCCAGCAGCCAAGGTCAGGGAACCACAACTAATGAAAAACTGTTTTTT.

CDR3 sequence reads: CSVRQGTYEQYF. In DNA, the CDR3 is TGCAGCGTTAGACAGGGAACCTACGAGCAGTACTTC. The J gene is TRBJ2-7, the V gene TRBV29-1, with 7 bases identical to TRBD1. J gave up 2 bases and V 5 bases, and 3 bases lay outside the gene matches. Germline CDR1 is SQVTM and CDR2 is ANQGSEA. The CDR3 totals 12 residues.